The rows below give T cell receptor beta chains drawn from one sample of a study of T cell responses to AZD1222 COVID-19 vaccine. Assay: immunoSEQ multiplex PCR; the TCRdb copy retains only in-frame clones and omits some. Of 90,000 to 150,000 clones listed, roughly nine tenths were seen once; the top ten hold roughly a tenth. Sequenced here: peripheral blood, sampled on day 0 of AZD1222 vaccination. The receptor source for this set is an adult in good health. CDR3s include the opening cysteine and the closing phenylalanine or tryptophan. D genes are given only for firm matches. A clone size is listed for some rows: how often the clone was seen (once, few, many), or a class if it is expanded.

CDR3 DNA: TGTGCCAGCAGCTTAACGGGGCCGAATTCACCCCTCCACTTT
CDR3 protein: CASSLTGPNSPLHF
J gene: TRBJ1-6
V gene: TRBV7-3
clone size: few
D gene: -

CDR3 DNA: TGCGCCAGCAGCCAAGATCCACGTTCCTACGAGCAGTACTTC
CDR3 protein: CASSQDPRSYEQYF
J gene: TRBJ2-7
V gene: TRBV4-3
clone size: -
D gene: -

CDR3 DNA: TGCGCCAGCAGCTTGGGGGACAGTAATTCACCCCTCCACTTT
CDR3 protein: CASSLGDSNSPLHF
J gene: TRBJ1-6
V gene: TRBV5-1
clone size: -
D gene: TRBD1

CDR3 DNA: TGTGCCACCAGTGGAACCGGGACTGGAGGTACAGATACGCAGTATTTT
CDR3 protein: CATSGTGTGGTDTQYF
J gene: TRBJ2-3
V gene: TRBV24-1
clone size: -
D gene: -

CDR3 DNA: TGTGCCAGCAGCTTGACCGGGGGTAGCGCGTACAATGAGCAGTTCTTC
CDR3 protein: CASSLTGGSAYNEQFF
J gene: TRBJ2-1
V gene: TRBV7-3
clone size: -
D gene: -

CDR3 DNA: TGTGCCAGCAGCCCCGGACTAGCGGTCTCTGGGGCCAACGTCCTGACTTTC
CDR3 protein: CASSPGLAVSGANVLTF
J gene: TRBJ2-6
V gene: TRBV7-9
clone size: -
D gene: TRBD2

CDR3 DNA: TGTGCCAGCAGCCGCCTGGGTGACTCCTACGAGCAGTACTTC
CDR3 protein: CASSRLGDSYEQYF
J gene: TRBJ2-7
V gene: TRBV13
clone size: -
D gene: -

CDR3 DNA: TGCGCCAGCAGCTTGTTGTCAGGCGGCATGGAGCAGTTCTTC
CDR3 protein: CASSLLSGGMEQFF
J gene: TRBJ2-1
V gene: TRBV5-1
clone size: -
D gene: -

CDR3 DNA: TGTGCCAGCAGCCCCGCCGTCGGACAGAGATACAATGAGCAGTTCTTC
CDR3 protein: CASSPAVGQRYNEQFF
J gene: TRBJ2-1
V gene: TRBV7-9
clone size: -
D gene: -

CDR3 DNA: TGTGCCAGCTCACCAAGCAGACAAGAGACCCAGTACTTC
CDR3 protein: CASSPSRQETQYF
J gene: TRBJ2-5
V gene: TRBV18
clone size: -
D gene: -

CDR3 DNA: TGTGCCAGTAGTATCAGGGGCGGTACGGAGACCCAGTACTTC
CDR3 protein: CASSIRGGTETQYF
J gene: TRBJ2-5
V gene: TRBV19
clone size: -
D gene: -

CDR3 DNA: TGTGCCAGCAGTCAAAAGGGGGGCCCGCTCTTT
CDR3 protein: CASSQKGGPLF
J gene: TRBJ1-1
V gene: TRBV3-1/TRBV3-2
clone size: -
D gene: -

CDR3 DNA: TGCGCCAGCAGCTTCGCGGTTCGGTACGAGCAGTACTTC
CDR3 protein: CASSFAVRYEQYF
J gene: TRBJ2-7
V gene: TRBV5-1
clone size: -
D gene: -

CDR3 DNA: TGTGCCATCAGTGAAATGACAGGGATAAGCTACAATGAGCAGTTCTTC
CDR3 protein: CAISEMTGISYNEQFF
J gene: TRBJ2-1
V gene: TRBV10-3
clone size: -
D gene: TRBD1

CDR3 DNA: TGTGCCAGTAGTATACAGGGATCCTACGAGCAGTACTTC
CDR3 protein: CASSIQGSYEQYF
J gene: TRBJ2-7
V gene: TRBV19
clone size: -
D gene: -

CDR3 DNA: TGTGCCAGCAGTTATGGGACAGGGCATGAGGGCTACACCTTC
CDR3 protein: CASSYGTGHEGYTF
J gene: TRBJ1-2
V gene: TRBV27
clone size: few
D gene: TRBD1

CDR3 DNA: TGTGCCAGCAGTGAAGGGGGGGGGCCCCAGCATTTT
CDR3 protein: CASSEGGGPQHF
J gene: TRBJ1-5
V gene: TRBV2
clone size: once
D gene: -

CDR3 DNA: TGTGCCAGCAGCGTTATAGCGGGGCCTAACACCGGGGAGCTGTTTTTT
CDR3 protein: CASSVIAGPNTGELFF
J gene: TRBJ2-2
V gene: TRBV11-2
clone size: -
D gene: TRBD2

CDR3 DNA: TGTGCCAGCAGTACCGGGACAGGGGGGTCCGAGCAGTACTTC
CDR3 protein: CASSTGTGGSEQYF
J gene: TRBJ2-7
V gene: TRBV5-6
clone size: -
D gene: TRBD1

CDR3 DNA: TGTGCCAGCAGCTTAGAGGGACAGACGTCGGGCTACACCTTC
CDR3 protein: CASSLEGQTSGYTF
J gene: TRBJ1-2
V gene: TRBV7-9
clone size: -
D gene: TRBD1

CDR3 DNA: TGTGCCAGCAGTACAGGGGCGGGAAACACCATATATTTT
CDR3 protein: CASSTGAGNTIYF
J gene: TRBJ1-3
V gene: TRBV6-5
clone size: few
D gene: TRBD1

CDR3 DNA: TGTGCCAGCAGCTTGTATTCGGGACTAGCGGGTCAGGGGCTCGAGCAGTACTTC
CDR3 protein: CASSLYSGLAGQGLEQYF
J gene: TRBJ2-7
V gene: TRBV5-6
clone size: -
D gene: TRBD2

CDR3 DNA: TGTGCCAGCAGTCCCGCCCCCTCCTATGGCTACACCTTC
CDR3 protein: CASSPAPSYGYTF
J gene: TRBJ1-2
V gene: TRBV12-3/TRBV12-4
clone size: few
D gene: -

CDR3 DNA: TGTGCCAGCAGCCCCCTGGACAGGGGCACCGGGGAGCTGTTTTTT
CDR3 protein: CASSPLDRGTGELFF
J gene: TRBJ2-2
V gene: TRBV3-1/TRBV3-2
clone size: once
D gene: TRBD1

CDR3 DNA: TGTGCCAGCAGCAGCTCAGTGGGGAGGGAGGAGCAGTTCTTC
CDR3 protein: CASSSSVGREEQFF
J gene: TRBJ2-1
V gene: TRBV21-1
clone size: -
D gene: -

CDR3 DNA: TGTGCCTGGAGGACAGGGGTGGGTGGCTACACCTTC
CDR3 protein: CAWRTGVGGYTF
J gene: TRBJ1-2
V gene: TRBV30
clone size: -
D gene: TRBD1